The 16 T cell receptor beta chains presented below share a single source sample, sequenced in a study of T cell changes during pregnancy in multiple sclerosis (dated by TCRdb to about 2019). The library relied on the immunoSEQ multiplex PCR assay. TCRdb obtained this table from immuneACCESS and retained in-frame rearrangements with V and J assigned. These tables miss some clones; where compared with another copy, unresolved V genes account for less than half of the shortfall, and the remainder is unexplained. For this sample there are around 78,000 clones; 91% appear just once. Roughly 0.7% of the sample is in the top ten clones. Source: peripheral blood, taken in the third trimester of pregnancy. These receptors all come from a female donor in good health, enrolled as a control in a pregnancy study.

The V gene is TRBV27, the J gene TRBJ2-7, with 11 bases matching TRBD1. Germline-derived CDR1 and CDR2 are MNHEY and SMNVEV (reference sequence). This CDR3 region has 15 residues. V gave up 2 bases and J gave up 3 bases; unmatched junction bases: 3. CDR3 residues: CASSLPGQGVYEQYF. The CDR3 coding sequence is TGTGCCAGCAGTTTACCGGGACAGGGGGTCTACGAGCAGTACTTC.

The V gene is TRBV11-2, the J gene TRBJ1-1, with 7 bases matching TRBD1. V lost 5 bases and J lost 11; bases outside the gene matches: 8. This CDR3 is built from 12 residues. Germline assignment: CDR1 SGHAT and CDR2 FQNNGV. The CDR3 sequence is CASSRDRPLAFF. As DNA, the CDR3 is TGTGCCAGCAGCCGGGACAGACCCTTGGCTTTCTTT.

J is TRBJ1-1 and V is TRBV5-1, with D possibly matching TRBD1 (6 bases). Trimming stripped 0 bases from V and 7 bases from J, with 19 bases between. The CDR3 has 16 residues. Germline V CDR1 and CDR2: SGHRS, YFSETQ. The CDR3 is CASSLGGGRPSGEAFF. The CDR3 DNA follows: TGCGCCAGCAGCTTGGGGGGGGGCCGCCCTTCGGGTGAAGCTTTCTTT.

The chain employs TRBV25-1 and TRBJ2-5; perhaps TRBD1 as D (6 bases). There are 17 residues in the CDR3. Germline V gene sequence: CDR1 MGHDK, CDR2 SYGVNS. The V gene lost 3 bases and the J gene lost 0 bases, with 17 bases spanning the gap. The CDR3 reads CASSDYLKGDNQETQYF. DNA of the CDR3: TGTGCCAGCAGTGATTACCTGAAGGGGGACAACCAAGAGACCCAGTACTTC.

This clone was detected only once. V gene TRBV7-9 combines with J gene TRBJ2-1; a weak D match, TRBD2 (5 bases). This CDR3 spans 17 amino acids. Looked up from germline, CDR1 is SEHNR and CDR2 is FQNEAQ (reference sequence). V shed 3 bases and J shed 9 bases, with 24 bases lying between them. CDR3 sequence: CASSFLGSPEKRGEQFF. Here the CDR3 DNA reads TGTGCCAGCAGCTTTTTGGGTTCTCCCGAAAAACGGGGTGAGCAGTTCTTC.

V gene TRBV5-4 combines with J gene TRBJ2-7; perhaps TRBD2 as D (6 bases). V lost 0 bases and J lost 0, with 13 bases in between. Germline CDR1 and CDR2: SGHNT and YYREEE (reference sequence). This CDR3 contains 16 residues. CDR3 nucleotides: TGTGCCAGCAGCTTGGCCCCGGGGGTGAGCTCCTACGAGCAGTACTTC. Protein: CASSLAPGVSSYEQYF. The complete variable domain, with remaining parts taken from reference TRBV5-4 and TRBJ2-7, reads ETGVTQSPTHLIKTRGQQVTLRCSSQSGHNTVSWYQQALGQGPQFIFQYYREEENGRGNFPPRFSGLQFPNYSSELNVNALELDDSALYLCASSLAPGVSSYEQYFGPGTRLTVT.

The J gene is TRBJ2-5, the V gene TRBV5-6; 11 bases are shared with TRBD2. The length of the CDR3 is 14 residues. V shed 4 bases and J 7 bases; nucleotides not matched to a gene: 6. The germline V gene encodes CDR1 SGHDT and CDR2 YYEEEE. The CDR3 spells CASSQVSGGATQYF. The CDR3 bases are TGTGCCAGCAGCCAAGTTAGCGGGGGGGCGACCCAGTACTTC.

This chain links TRBV6-9 with TRBJ2-7, with TRBD2 matching over 12 bases. CDR1 is MNHGY, CDR2 SVAAGI, per germline. The V segment lost 10 bases and the J segment 11 bases; nucleotides outside the gene matches: 9. This CDR3 region has 12 residues. The CDR3 nucleotides read TGTGCCAACCGGGGGGCTAGCGGGGGGGAGTACTTC. Translation: CANRGASGGEYF.

The chain is built from TRBV14 and TRBJ2-1; TRBD2 agrees at 10 bases. V lost 2 bases to trimming and J lost 8 bases; unmatched junction nucleotides: 12. Germline CDR1 is SGHDN and CDR2 is FVKESK. The CDR3 runs 17 residues. CDR3 amino acids: CASSQLSPAGGVHEQFF. The CDR3 DNA follows: TGTGCCAGCAGCCAACTCTCTCCAGCGGGAGGGGTCCATGAGCAGTTCTTC.

The chain joins TRBV9 to TRBJ1-6; D is possibly TRBD1 (5 bases). Germline loops: CDR1 SGDLS, CDR2 YYNGEE. The CDR3 sequence is 17 residues long. V lost 4 bases to trimming and J lost 0 bases, with 14 bases between them. CDR3 loop: CASSPDSYLSYNSPLHF. The CDR3 bases are TGTGCCAGCAGCCCTGACAGTTACCTCTCCTATAATTCACCCCTCCACTTT.

This clone was recorded once. V is TRBV6-5 and J is TRBJ1-6; 7 nucleotides agree with TRBD1. V lost 5 bases and J lost 7; bases outside the gene matches: 8. Germline CDR1 reads MNHEY; CDR2 reads SVGAGI. The CDR3 has 15 amino acids. CDR3 DNA sequence: TGTGCCAGCAGTCGAAGACAGGGAGGCAATTCACCCCTCCACTTT. The encoded protein is CASSRRQGGNSPLHF.

The chain combines TRBV9 with TRBJ2-7; possible D gene TRBD1, 5 bases. Between the trimmed V and J ends, which lost 4 bases and 2 bases, there was a span of 22 bases. Germline V lookup: CDR1 SGDLS, CDR2 YYNGEE. The CDR3 covers 17 residues. The CDR3 loop is CASSPPEGDPRAYEQYF. CDR3 bases: TGTGCCAGCAGCCCCCCCGAAGGGGATCCCCGAGCCTACGAGCAGTACTTC. Variable domain in full (rest from reference TRBV9 and TRBJ2-7): DSGVTQTPKHLITATGQRVTLRCSPRSGDLSVYWYQQSLDQGLQFLIQYYNGEERAKGNILERFSAQQFPDLHSELNLSSLELGDSALYFCASSPPEGDPRAYEQYFGPGTRLTVT.

The J gene is TRBJ1-2, the V gene TRBV4-3; 7 bases are shared with TRBD1. Germline V CDR1 and CDR2: LGHNA, YSLEER. J lost 4 bases, V lost 4 bases, and 6 bases had no gene match. The CDR3 spans 14 residues. The CDR3 DNA reads TGCGCCAGCAGCCGCGCAGGGGGTCCCTATGGCTACACCTTC. Amino acids: CASSRAGGPYGYTF.

This clone appeared a few times. The chain has TRBV5-1 and TRBJ1-1; 8 nucleotides line up with TRBD1. Losses at the gene ends were 1 base for V and 1 base for J; bases not matched to a gene: 3. Germline values: CDR1 SGHRS, CDR2 YFSETQ. CDR3 length: 15 residues. CDR3 residues: CASSLMGQANTEAFF. CDR3 bases: TGCGCCAGCAGCTTGATGGGACAGGCGAACACTGAAGCTTTCTTT.

The CDR3 reads CASSLDNFSNEQFF. The CDR3 DNA reads TGTGCCAGCAGCTTAGACAATTTTTCCAATGAGCAGTTCTTC. The J gene is TRBJ2-1, the V gene TRBV11-2; no clear D gene. Germline V gene lookup returns CDR1 SGHAT and CDR2 FQNNGV. Between the trimmed V and J ends, which lost 0 bases and 6 bases, there was a span of 9 bases. The length of the CDR3 is 14 residues. The complete variable domain, with remaining parts taken from reference TRBV11-2 and TRBJ2-1, reads EAGVAQSPRYKIIEKRQSVAFWCNPISGHATLYWYQQILGQGPKLLIQFQNNGVVDDSQLPKDRFSAERLKGVDSTLKIQPAKLEDSAVYLCASSLDNFSNEQFFGPGTRLTVL.

The V and J genes are TRBV6-5 and TRBJ1-2; D gene ambiguous. The CDR3 has 12 amino acids. Per the germline V gene, CDR1 is MNHEY and CDR2 is SVGAGI. The V and J ends lost 7 bases and 3 bases respectively, with 9 bases between them. Here the CDR3 reads CASINRYYGYTF. The DNA for the CDR3 is TGTGCCAGCATTAACAGATACTATGGCTACACCTTC.